These T cell receptor beta chains were read from a single sample in a study of cytomegalovirus exposure and HLA in healthy donors. Sequencing was performed with immunoSEQ multiplex PCR; in TCRdb, only in-frame clones are kept and a portion is missing. Of over 80,000 clones in the sample, about 75% were seen once. Specimen: PBMCs. All receptors come from a female donor in good health and CMV-seronegative. Each CDR3 is given with its conserved first and last residue. A D gene is named only where the DNA matches it firmly.

D,J,V,CDR3
NA,TRBJ1-1,TRBV27,CASSLLQGTPQKAFF
NA,TRBJ2-1,TRBV7-9,CASSLAPLDEQFF
NA,TRBJ2-7,TRBV5-4,CASSFGGGTPGGLEQYF
NA,TRBJ1-2,TRBV15,CATSRDSMQRDGYTF
TRBD2,TRBJ2-3,TRBV5-1,CASSLASGRGPDTQYF
TRBD2,TRBJ2-3,TRBV7-2,CASSYSGSRGTQYF
TRBD1,TRBJ2-3,TRBV5-1,CASTRGYTDTQYF
TRBD1,TRBJ2-1,TRBV11-1,CASSLDRGRWGEQFF
TRBD1,TRBJ2-7,TRBV9,CASSLGTGGNYEQYF
NA,TRBJ1-5,TRBV28,CASRDSRGSNQPQHF
TRBD2,TRBJ2-7,TRBV4-1,CASSQNPGGLGFVEQYF
TRBD2,TRBJ2-3,TRBV29-1,CSVVPGLAGDTQYF
NA,TRBJ1-4,TRBV4-3,CASSSPGEAEKLFF
NA,TRBJ2-2,TRBV4-2,CASTNLQGRTGELFF
TRBD1,TRBJ1-2,TRBV7-8,CASSPYRTGGYVNYGYTF
NA,TRBJ1-2,TRBV4-3,CASSQEPRGYGYTF
NA,TRBJ2-5,TRBV5-1,CASSLGTVSQETQYF
TRBD1,TRBJ2-5,TRBV9,CASSIQTGPQETQYF
NA,TRBJ2-2,TRBV5-1,CASSLGQSGELFF
TRBD1,TRBJ1-1,TRBV5-4,CASSQGGRGQGHEAFF
TRBD1,TRBJ2-7,TRBV5-1,CASSPIGPFRQGEPEEQYF
TRBD2,TRBJ2-7,TRBV4-2,CASSPRHLAVTKQYF
NA,TRBJ2-2,TRBV5-1,CASSLVLSGAGELFF
NA,TRBJ1-4,TRBV25-1,CASSITGIEKLFF
NA,TRBJ2-7,TRBV5-4,CASSFGGQGTYEQYF
TRBD2,TRBJ2-2,TRBV6-4,CASSVGTSGTGELFF
NA,TRBJ1-1,TRBV5-1,CASSLGPRDTEAFF
NA,TRBJ2-7,TRBV6-6,CASSSMTGQPEQYF
TRBD2,TRBJ2-7,TRBV6-5,CASSYSTSTTYEQYF
NA,TRBJ1-2,TRBV6-5,CASSLDRGGYGYTF
TRBD1,TRBJ2-2,TRBV6-5,CASKTQGAGTGELFF
TRBD2,TRBJ2-1,TRBV5-1,CASSLGLAGNNEQFF
NA,TRBJ1-1,TRBV7-9,CASSSLTGNTEAFF
TRBD1,TRBJ1-6,TRBV7-9,CASSLVGGTGSPLHF
NA,TRBJ2-7,TRBV7-2,CASSLHRPYEQYF
NA,TRBJ1-1,TRBV5-1,CASSLLVQGMNTEAFF
NA,TRBJ2-1,TRBV30,CASPRGNEQFF
TRBD1,TRBJ2-5,TRBV30,CACDRVLQETQYF
TRBD2,TRBJ2-7,TRBV18,CASSPPWGGKGEQYF
TRBD2,TRBJ2-7,TRBV6-5,CASSYRTSGPPYEQYF
TRBD1,TRBJ2-6,TRBV2,CASKHPAVTGNTGANVLTF
TRBD2,TRBJ2-2,TRBV11-3,CASSQGLAGENTGELFF
TRBD1,TRBJ1-2,TRBV18,CASSPNRGGYGYTF
TRBD2,TRBJ2-7,TRBV7-8,CASSLGTSGTYEQYF
NA,TRBJ1-4,TRBV7-6,CASSLVPWQGNEKLFF
TRBD2,TRBJ2-7,TRBV25-1,CASSDSSGILPLAYEQYF
TRBD1,TRBJ1-1,TRBV27,CASSLGTGANTEAFF
NA,TRBJ2-5,TRBV7-2,CASSLTAAQETQYF
TRBD2,TRBJ2-1,TRBV5-1,CASRYSAGGEQFF
TRBD1,TRBJ2-7,TRBV29-1,CSVEGTGDSTYEQYF
TRBD1,TRBJ1-3,TRBV7-2,CASSQGAGNTIYF
TRBD1,TRBJ1-1,TRBV15,CATSRDFTGGITEAFF
NA,TRBJ1-2,TRBV4-3,CASSQDGDSRNGYTF
TRBD2,TRBJ2-3,TRBV7-3,CASSSTGTSGGVWATQYF